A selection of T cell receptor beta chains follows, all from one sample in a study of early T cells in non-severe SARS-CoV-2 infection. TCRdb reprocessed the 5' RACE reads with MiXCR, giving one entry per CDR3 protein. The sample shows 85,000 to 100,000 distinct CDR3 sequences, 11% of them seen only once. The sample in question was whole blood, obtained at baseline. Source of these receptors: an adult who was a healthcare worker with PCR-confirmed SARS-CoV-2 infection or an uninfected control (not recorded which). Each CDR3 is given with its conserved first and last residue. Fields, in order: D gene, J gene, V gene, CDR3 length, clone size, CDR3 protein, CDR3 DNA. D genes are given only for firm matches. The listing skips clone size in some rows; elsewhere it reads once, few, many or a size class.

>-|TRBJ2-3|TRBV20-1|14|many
CSARAQPITDTQYF
TGCAGTGCTAGGGCACAGCCCATCACAGATACGCAGTATTTT
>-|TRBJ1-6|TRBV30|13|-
CAWKRTVNSPLHF
TGTGCCTGGAAGAGGACAGTTAATTCACCCCTCCACTTT
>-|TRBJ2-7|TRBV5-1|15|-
CTSSLEGASGYEQYF
TGCACCAGCAGCTTGGAGGGGGCAAGTGGTTACGAGCAGTACTTC
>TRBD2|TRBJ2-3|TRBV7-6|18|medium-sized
CASSLAPRLAGVTDTQYF
TGTGCCAGCAGCTTAGCGCCGCGACTAGCGGGGGTGACAGATACGCAGTATTTT
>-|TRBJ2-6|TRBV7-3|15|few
CASSPEASGANVLTF
TGTGCCAGCAGCCCAGAGGCCTCTGGGGCCAACGTCCTGACTTTC
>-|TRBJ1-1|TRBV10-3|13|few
CAITSNPGGEAFF
TGTGCCATCACTTCGAACCCGGGAGGTGAAGCTTTCTTT
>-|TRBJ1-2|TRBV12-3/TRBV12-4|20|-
CASSLIIRDGVPRRNYGYTF
TGTGCCAGCAGCTTAATCATCCGGGACGGCGTCCCCCGGAGAAACTATGGCTACACCTTC
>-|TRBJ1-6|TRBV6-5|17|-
CASSAQSPGSYNSPLHF
TGTGCCAGCAGTGCACAGTCGCCGGGATCCTATAATTCACCCCTCCACTTT
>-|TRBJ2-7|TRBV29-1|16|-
CSVASSSNGRGGEQYF
TGCAGCGTTGCTTCTAGTTCAAACGGGAGAGGCGGCGAGCAGTACTTC
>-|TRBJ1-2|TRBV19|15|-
CASSIRWGSGYGYTF
TGTGCCAGTAGTATCCGTTGGGGCTCCGGCTATGGCTACACCTTC
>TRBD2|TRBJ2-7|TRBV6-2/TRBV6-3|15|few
CASTIAGGPAGEQYF
TGTGCCAGCACGATAGCGGGAGGCCCGGCCGGCGAGCAGTACTTC
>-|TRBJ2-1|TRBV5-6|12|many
CASSKYRVEQFF
TGTGCCAGCAGCAAATACAGGGTTGAGCAGTTCTTC
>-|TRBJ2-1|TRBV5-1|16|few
CASSSDSGVPYNEQFF
TGCGCCAGCAGCTCAGATAGCGGCGTTCCCTACAATGAGCAGTTCTTC
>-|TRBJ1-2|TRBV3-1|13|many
CASSPLGAYGYTF
TGTGCCAGCAGCCCCCTCGGAGCCTATGGCTACACCTTC
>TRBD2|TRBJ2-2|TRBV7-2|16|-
CASSLALGGRSGELFF
TGTGCCAGCAGCTTAGCGCTGGGAGGGAGAAGCGGGGAGCTGTTTTTT
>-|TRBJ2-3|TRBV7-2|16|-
CASSSGLRLGTDTQYF
TGTGCCAGCAGCTCCGGGTTACGGCTAGGCACAGATACGCAGTATTTT
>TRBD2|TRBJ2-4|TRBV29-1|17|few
CSVRETFANLAKNIQYF
TGCAGCGTGCGGGAGACCTTTGCAAATCTAGCCAAAAACATTCAGTACTTC
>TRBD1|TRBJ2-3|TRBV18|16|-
CASSPPGQGSRDTQYF
TGTGCCAGCTCACCACCGGGACAGGGTTCAAGAGATACGCAGTATTTT
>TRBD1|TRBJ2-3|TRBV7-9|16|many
CASSSWTGSSTDTQYF
TGTGCCAGCAGCTCGTGGACAGGGAGTTCGACAGATACGCAGTATTTT
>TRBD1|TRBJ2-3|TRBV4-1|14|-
CASSSGQVADTQYF
TGCGCCAGCAGCTCTGGACAGGTTGCAGATACGCAGTATTTT
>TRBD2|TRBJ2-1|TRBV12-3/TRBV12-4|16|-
CASRPLGAGGLNEQFF
TGTGCCAGCCGACCCCTTGGGGCGGGGGGGCTTAATGAGCAGTTCTTC
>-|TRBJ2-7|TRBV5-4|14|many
CASSLKGGPYEQYF
TGTGCCAGCAGCTTAAAAGGGGGGCCCTACGAGCAGTACTTC
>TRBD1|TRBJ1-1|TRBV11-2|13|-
CASRQGADTEAFF
TGTGCCAGCAGGCAGGGGGCGGACACTGAAGCTTTCTTT
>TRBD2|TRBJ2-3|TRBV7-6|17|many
CASSLGPSGARGDTQYF
TGTGCCAGCAGCTTAGGGCCTAGCGGGGCCCGTGGAGATACGCAGTATTTT
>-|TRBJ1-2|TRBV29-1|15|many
CSVEDLGLANYGYTF
TGCAGCGTTGAAGATTTGGGACTAGCTAACTATGGCTACACCTTC
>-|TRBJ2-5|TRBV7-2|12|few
CASSLTQETQYF
TGTGCCAGCAGCTTAACCCAAGAGACCCAGTACTTC
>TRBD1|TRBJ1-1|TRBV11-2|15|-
CASSLTRDRVTEAFF
TGTGCCAGCAGCTTAACTCGGGACAGGGTCACTGAAGCTTTCTTT
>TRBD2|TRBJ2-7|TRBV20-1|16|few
CSASPDNRLAGVEQYF
TGCAGTGCTAGTCCAGACAACCGACTAGCGGGAGTCGAGCAGTACTTC
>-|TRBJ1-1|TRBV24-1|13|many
CATSDYQTGEAFF
TGTGCCACCAGTGATTACCAAACCGGGGAAGCTTTCTTT
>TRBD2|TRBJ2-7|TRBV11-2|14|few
CASSWTSGSYEQYF
TGTGCCAGCAGCTGGACTAGCGGGTCCTACGAGCAGTACTTC
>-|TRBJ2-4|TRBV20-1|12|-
CSRGDTKNIQYF
TGCAGTAGGGGGGATACCAAAAACATTCAGTACTTC
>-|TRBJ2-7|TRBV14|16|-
CASSQDNRERCYEQYF
TGTGCCAGCAGCCAAGATAATAGGGAAAGGTGCTACGAGCAGTACTTC
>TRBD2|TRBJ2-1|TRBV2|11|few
CASSVAGGKFF
TGTGCCAGCAGCGTAGCGGGGGGCAAGTTCTTC
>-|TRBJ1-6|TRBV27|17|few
CASSYIQADSYNSPLHF
TGTGCCAGCAGTTACATTCAGGCAGATTCCTATAATTCACCCCTCCACTTT
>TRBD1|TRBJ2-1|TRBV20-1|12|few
CSARNPGQEQFF
TGCAGTGCTAGAAATCCGGGACAGGAGCAGTTCTTC
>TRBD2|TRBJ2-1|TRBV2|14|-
CASSGVAGGDEQFF
TGTGCCAGCAGCGGGGTAGCGGGAGGCGATGAGCAGTTCTTC
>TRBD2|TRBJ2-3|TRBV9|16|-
CASSVEVAGVADTQYF
TGTGCCAGCAGCGTAGAGGTAGCGGGAGTGGCAGATACGCAGTATTTT
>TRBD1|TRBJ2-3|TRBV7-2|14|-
CASSLQGKTMTQYF
TGTGCCAGCAGCCTACAGGGGAAAACGATGACGCAGTATTTT
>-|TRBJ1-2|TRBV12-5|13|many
CASGFPLRGIYTF
TGTGCTAGTGGTTTCCCGCTTCGCGGGATCTACACCTTC
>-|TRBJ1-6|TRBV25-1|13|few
CASSEKGYSPLHF
TGTGCCAGCAGTGAAAAGGGATATTCACCCCTCCACTTT
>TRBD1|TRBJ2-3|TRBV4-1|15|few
CASSQTDRGTDTQYF
TGCGCCAGCAGCCAAACGGACAGGGGGACAGATACGCAGTATTTT
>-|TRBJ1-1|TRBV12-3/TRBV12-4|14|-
CASSFQGMNTEAFF
TGTGCCAGCAGCTTCCAGGGGATGAACACTGAAGCTTTCTTT
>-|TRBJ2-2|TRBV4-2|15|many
CASSQNVLRAGELFF
TGTGCCAGCAGCCAAAACGTGCTCAGGGCCGGGGAGCTGTTTTTT
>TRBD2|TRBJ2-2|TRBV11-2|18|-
CASSLDPSGSLFTGELFF
TGTGCCAGCAGCTTAGATCCTAGCGGGAGTTTATTCACCGGGGAGCTGTTTTTT
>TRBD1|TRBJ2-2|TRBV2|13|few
CASSEDRGLELFF
TGTGCCAGCAGCGAGGACAGGGGGCTGGAGCTGTTTTTT
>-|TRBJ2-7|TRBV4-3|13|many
CASSQESSYEQYF
TGCGCCAGCAGCCAAGAAAGCTCCTACGAGCAGTACTTC
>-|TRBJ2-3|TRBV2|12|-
CATQGSIDTQYF
TGTGCCACCCAGGGGTCAATTGATACGCAGTATTTT
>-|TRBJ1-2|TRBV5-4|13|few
CASSLDLGSGYTF
TGTGCCAGCAGCTTGGATCTCGGCAGTGGCTACACCTTC
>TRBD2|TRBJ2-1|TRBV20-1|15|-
CSAYSPSGSGNEQFF
TGCAGTGCTTATTCCCCGAGCGGGAGCGGCAATGAGCAGTTCTTC
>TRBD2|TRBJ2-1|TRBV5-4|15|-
CASRRGTSVYNEQFF
TGTGCCAGCAGACGCGGGACTAGCGTTTACAATGAGCAGTTCTTC
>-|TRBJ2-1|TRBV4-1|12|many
CASSQDGAEQFF
TGCGCCAGCAGCCAAGACGGCGCTGAGCAGTTCTTC
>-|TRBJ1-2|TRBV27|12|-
CASSFKGNGYTF
TGTGCCAGCAGTTTTAAGGGGAATGGCTACACCTTC
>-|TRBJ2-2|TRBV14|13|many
CASRGRTVGELFF
TGTGCCAGCAGGGGCCGCACCGTCGGGGAGCTGTTTTTT
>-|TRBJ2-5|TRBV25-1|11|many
CASSGTLSQYF
TGTGCCAGCAGTGGGACTCTTTCCCAGTACTTC